Shown below are 23 T cell receptor beta chains from a single sample sequenced in a study of blood T cell repertoires in COVID-19. TCRdb keeps only in-frame clones here, not all; method: immunoSEQ multiplex PCR. The table lists 70,000 to 95,000 clones, around 86% of them singletons, with roughly 25% in the top ten. The sequenced sample consisted of peripheral blood. All receptors derive from a human donor in a cohort sampled during active COVID-19.

The V call is TRBV4-3, the J call TRBJ2-3; D is uncertain. This CDR3 spans 13 amino acids. With 0 bases removed from V and 7 bases from J, the gap between germline ends came to 8 bases. Germline assignment: CDR1 LGHNA and CDR2 YSLEER. The CDR3 sequence: CASSQDPYYTQYF. CDR3 DNA sequence: TGCGCCAGCAGCCAAGATCCCTACTATACGCAGTATTTT.

This clone was detected ten times or more. This chain links TRBV19 with TRBJ2-7, with TRBD1 as a possible D gene (5 bases). V lost 4 bases to trimming and J lost 0 bases, with 13 bases between them. This CDR3 contains 15 residues. CDR1 is LNHDA, CDR2 SQIVND, per germline (reference sequence). The chain's CDR3 is CASSRGPSGSYEQYF. The DNA for the CDR3 is TGTGCCAGTAGTAGGGGCCCAAGTGGCTCCTACGAGCAGTACTTC.

This clone has a single count. The CDR3 DNA follows: TGTGCCAGTAGCTTAATAGCGGGGGGGCAAAATGAGCAGTTCTTC. Translating gives CASSLIAGGQNEQFF. The chain uses TRBV19 and TRBJ2-1, with 11 bases fitting TRBD2. CDR1 and CDR2 from the germline V gene are LNHDA and SQIVND (reference sequence). The CDR3 runs 15 residues. V lost 6 bases to trimming and J lost 7 bases; unmatched junction nucleotides: 8.

J is TRBJ2-5 and V is TRBV9; tentative D call: TRBD1 (6 bases). The CDR3 spans 13 residues. Germline V gene lookup returns CDR1 SGDLS and CDR2 YYNGEE. The V gene lost 5 bases and the J gene lost 4 bases, with 12 bases spanning the gap. The CDR3 DNA reads TGTGCCAGCAGGGCAGGGGATGGAGAGACCCAGTACTTC. It specifies CASRAGDGETQYF.

The rearrangement joins TRBV27 to TRBJ2-1, with TRBD2 as a possible D gene (6 bases). Germline values: CDR1 MNHEY, CDR2 SMNVEV (reference sequence). V was trimmed by 0 bases and J by 6 bases, leaving 6 bases between them. CDR3 length: 13 residues. CDR3 in DNA: TGTGCCAGCAGTTTATCCGGGGGCAATGAGCAGTTCTTC. This gives the protein CASSLSGGNEQFF.

The V and J genes are TRBV28 and TRBJ2-5; TRBD2 matches 8 bases. The CDR3 runs 14 residues. Unmatched junction bases numbered 6, after V lost 8 bases and J lost 1 base. CDR1 is MDHEN and CDR2 is SYDVKM in the germline V gene. CDR3: CASRRLASQETQYF. CDR3 nucleotides: TGTGCCAGCCGCAGACTAGCGTCCCAAGAGACCCAGTACTTC. The full variable domain, its missing parts supplied by reference TRBV28 and TRBJ2-5, is DVKVTQSSRYLVKRTGEKVFLECVQDMDHENMFWYRQDPGLGLRLIYFSYDVKMKEKGDIPEGYSVSREKKERFSLILESASTNQTSMYLCASRRLASQETQYFGPGTRLLVL.

This clone is classed as large. V gene TRBV29-1 combines with J gene TRBJ2-7; TRBD1 might be the D (8 bases). This CDR3 region has 12 residues. The germline CDR1 and CDR2 sequences are SQVTM and ANQGSEA. V lost 6 bases and J lost 6, with 15 bases in between. CDR3 region: CSVAQGGSEQYF. CDR3 sequence (DNA): TGCAGCGTCGCACAGGGGGGGAGCGAGCAGTACTTC.

This chain joins TRBV3-1 (or the pseudogene TRBV3-2) and TRBJ2-5; TRBD2 might be the D (6 bases). This CDR3 contains 17 residues. Trimming removed 0 bases from V and 5 bases from J, with 19 bases in between. Germline CDR1 LGHDT, CDR2 YNNKEL (reference sequence). The CDR3 DNA follows: TGTGCCAGCAGCCAAGACTACCCGGACGGAGGGTGGGAGACCCAGTACTTC. Its protein product is CASSQDYPDGGWETQYF.

The V and J genes are TRBV6-1 and TRBJ1-5, with 9 nucleotides matching TRBD1. CDR1 is MNHNS and CDR2 is SASEGT in the germline V gene. With V trimmed by 2 bases and J by 2 bases, 4 bases remained unmatched. The CDR3 totals 16 residues. CDR3 sequence (DNA): TGTGCCAGCAGTGAACCGGGACAGGGAGGCAATCAGCCCCAGCATTTT. Encoded protein: CASSEPGQGGNQPQHF.

V and J are TRBV10-1 and TRBJ2-1; 12 bases agree with TRBD2. The CDR3 extends over 15 amino acids. Germline trimming cut 4 bases from V and 10 bases from J; bases unmatched to any gene: 8. Germline V CDR1 and CDR2: WNHNN, SYGVQD (reference sequence). In DNA form, the CDR3 reads TGCGCCAGCAGTGGTCTAGCGGGGGGGCAAGGGGAGCAGTTCTTC. Its protein product is CASSGLAGGQGEQFF.

J is TRBJ2-3 and V is TRBV5-6; D is possibly TRBD1 (5 bases). The CDR3 sequence is 14 residues long. Trimming pared 3 bases from V and 0 bases from J, leaving 8 bases between. Germline CDR1 SGHDT, CDR2 YYEEEE. As DNA, the CDR3 is TGTGCCAGCAGCTCGGACATTAGCACAGATACGCAGTATTTT. Its protein is CASSSDISTDTQYF.

The chain uses TRBV7-2 and TRBJ2-6, with TRBD2 as a possible D gene (7 bases). CDR3 length: 16 amino acids. Germline loops: CDR1 SGHTA, CDR2 FQGNSA. V lost 7 bases to trimming and J lost 1 base, with 14 bases between them. For the CDR3, the DNA is TGTGCCAGCACCCCTAGGGGGGGATCTGGGGCCAACGTCCTGACTTTC. Translated, it gives CASTPRGGSGANVLTF.

The chain joins TRBV7-9 to TRBJ2-7; 12 nucleotides align to TRBD2. Germline V gene sequence: CDR1 SEHNR, CDR2 FQNEAQ (reference sequence). This CDR3 contains 17 residues. Trimming took 5 bases from V and 0 from J; bases not matched to a gene: 8. CDR3 DNA: TGTGCCAGCAGCCCCGGGACTAGCGGGCCCTACTCCTACGAGCAGTACTTC. It codes for CASSPGTSGPYSYEQYF.

This clone was counted only a few times. The V and J genes are TRBV5-1 and TRBJ1-6; a possible D gene is TRBD1 (5 bases). CDR3 size: 16 residues. V lost 4 bases and J lost 9, with 20 bases in between. Germline lookup yields CDR1 SGHRS and CDR2 YFSETQ. This chain's CDR3 is CASSVDSGLPPSPLHF. CDR3 coding DNA: TGCGCCAGCAGCGTAGACTCGGGACTTCCCCCTTCACCCCTCCACTTT.

CDR3 region: CASSLRTMLPDTQYF. The CDR3 nucleotides read TGTGCCAGCAGCTTGAGGACAATGCTGCCAGATACGCAGTATTTT. The chain combines TRBV7-9 with TRBJ2-3, with D perhaps matching TRBD1 (5 bases). Trimming removed 3 bases from V and 4 bases from J, with 14 bases in between. Germline values: CDR1 SEHNR, CDR2 FQNEAQ (reference sequence). This CDR3 is 15 amino acids long. Based on the CDR3 plus reference TRBV7-9 and TRBJ2-3, the full variable domain is DTGVSQNPRHKITKRGQNVTFRCDPISEHNRLYWYRQTLGQGPEFLTYFQNEAQLEKSRLLSDRFSAERPKGSFSTLEIQRTEQGDSAMYLCASSLRTMLPDTQYFGPGTRLTVL.

The V call is TRBV19, the J call TRBJ1-1; TRBD1 might be the D (6 bases). This CDR3 is built from 14 residues. V lost 10 bases and J 2 bases, leaving 17 bases between the germline ends. The germline CDR1 and CDR2 sequences are LNHDA and SQIVND (reference sequence). CDR3 nucleotides: TGTGCCACCTTTGGGGGGGGGCAAAACACTGAAGCTTTCTTT. Translation: CATFGGGQNTEAFF. The full variable domain, in which reference TRBV19 and TRBJ1-1 provide the parts outside the CDR3, is DGGITQSPKYLFRKEGQNVTLSCEQNLNHDAMYWYRQDPGQGLRLIYYSQIVNDFQKGDIAEGYSVSREKKESFPLTVTSAQKNPTAFYLCATFGGGQNTEAFFGQGTRLTVV.

This clone was counted once. The chain couples TRBV5-6 to TRBJ2-6, with 8 positions matching TRBD1. The CDR3 is 16 amino acids. CDR1 is SGHDT, CDR2 YYEEEE, per germline. Trimming took 3 bases from V and 4 from J; bases not matched to a gene: 6. CDR3 region: CASSCPTGAGANVLTF. The DNA of the CDR3 is TGTGCCAGCAGCTGCCCGACAGGGGCCGGGGCCAACGTCCTGACTTTC.

The table lists this clone with a count of one. Other nucleotide sequences from this sample produce the same CDR3. V usage is TRBV7-3 and J usage is TRBJ2-5, with 7 positions matching TRBD1. This CDR3 comprises 13 residues. After removal of 2 bases from V and 3 bases from J, the junction contained 0 bases not matched to a gene. The germline V gene encodes CDR1 SGHTA and CDR2 FQGTGA. The CDR3 is CASSLQGEETQYF. The CDR3 coding sequence is TGTGCCAGCAGCTTACAGGGGGAAGAGACCCAGTACTTC.

This clone has just a few counts. This chain uses TRBV6-5 with TRBJ2-7, with 9 bases lining up with TRBD1. Germline V CDR1 and CDR2: MNHEY, SVGAGI. Losses at the gene ends were 8 bases for V and 3 bases for J; bases not matched to a gene: 8. CDR3 length: 14 residues. CDR3 sequence reads: CASEIGTGYYEQYF. The DNA for the CDR3 is TGTGCCAGCGAAATAGGGACAGGGTACTACGAGCAGTACTTC.

The chain employs TRBV6-5 and TRBJ2-7; 11 positions agree with TRBD1. The J segment lost 3 bases and the V segment lost 6 bases, leaving 4 bases of the junction unmatched. CDR1 and CDR2 (germline): MNHEY, SVGAGI. The CDR3 has 14 amino acids. CDR3 amino acids: CASSRTGGFYEQYF. CDR3 sequence (DNA): TGTGCCAGCAGCCGGACAGGGGGCTTCTACGAGCAGTACTTC.

The J gene is TRBJ2-7, the V gene TRBV6-5; TRBD2 might be the D (5 bases). CDR1 MNHEY and CDR2 SVGAGI come from the germline V gene. The CDR3 consists of 14 residues. The germline V and J ends were trimmed by 6 bases and 2 bases, with 14 bases remaining between them. This chain's CDR3 is CASREVAETYEQYF. The CDR3 nucleotides read TGTGCCAGCAGGGAGGTGGCGGAAACCTACGAGCAGTACTTC.

The rearrangement joins TRBV4-1 to TRBJ2-7, with D perhaps TRBD2 (6 bases). The CDR3 runs to 17 residues. CDR1 and CDR2 from the germline V gene are MGHRA and YSYEKL. V lost 0 bases and J lost 4, with 19 bases in between. CDR3 sequence: CASSQDILGLAEYEQYF. CDR3 DNA: TGCGCCAGCAGCCAAGATATTCTCGGGTTAGCGGAGTACGAGCAGTACTTC.

This clone was seen a handful of times. The rearrangement links TRBV9 to TRBJ2-3, with 8 bases aligning to TRBD1. After removal of 2 bases from V and 1 base from J, the junction contained 3 bases not matched to a gene. Germline V gives CDR1 SGDLS, CDR2 YYNGEE. The CDR3 runs 15 residues. CDR3 protein: CASSVGQGGTDTQYF. CDR3 bases: TGTGCCAGCAGCGTCGGACAGGGCGGCACAGATACGCAGTATTTT. Full variable domain (missing parts from reference TRBV9 and TRBJ2-3): DSGVTQTPKHLITATGQRVTLRCSPRSGDLSVYWYQQSLDQGLQFLIQYYNGEERAKGNILERFSAQQFPDLHSELNLSSLELGDSALYFCASSVGQGGTDTQYFGPGTRLTVL.